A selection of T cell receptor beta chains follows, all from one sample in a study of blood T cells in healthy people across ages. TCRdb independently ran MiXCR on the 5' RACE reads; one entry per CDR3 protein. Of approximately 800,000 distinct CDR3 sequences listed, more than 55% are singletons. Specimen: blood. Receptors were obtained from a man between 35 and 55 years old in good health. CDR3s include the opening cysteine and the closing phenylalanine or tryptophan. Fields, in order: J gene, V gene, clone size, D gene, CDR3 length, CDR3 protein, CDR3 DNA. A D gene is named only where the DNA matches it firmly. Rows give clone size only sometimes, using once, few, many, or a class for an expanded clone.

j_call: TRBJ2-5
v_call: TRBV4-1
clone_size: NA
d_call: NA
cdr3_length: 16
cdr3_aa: CASSQATGTYQETQYF
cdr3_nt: TGCGCCAGCAGCCAAGCGACAGGAACATACCAAGAGACCCAGTACTTC

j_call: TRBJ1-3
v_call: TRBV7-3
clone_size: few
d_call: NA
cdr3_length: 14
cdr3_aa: CASSLGGVGNTIYF
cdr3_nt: TGTGCCAGCAGCTTAGGGGGGGTTGGAAACACCATATATTTT

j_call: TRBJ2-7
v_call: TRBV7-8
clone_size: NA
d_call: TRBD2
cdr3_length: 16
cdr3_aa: CASSLLGTSGKYEQYF
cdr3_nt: TGTGCCAGCAGCCTACTAGGGACTAGCGGAAAATACGAGCAGTACTTC

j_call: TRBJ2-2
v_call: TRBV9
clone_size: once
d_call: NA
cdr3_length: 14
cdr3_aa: CASSVEGSTGELFF
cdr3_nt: TGTGCCAGCAGCGTTGAGGGAAGCACCGGGGAGCTGTTTTTT

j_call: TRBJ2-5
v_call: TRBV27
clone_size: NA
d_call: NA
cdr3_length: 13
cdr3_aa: CASSSRPRETQYF
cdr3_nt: TGTGCCAGCAGTTCGCGTCCCCGAGAGACCCAGTACTTC

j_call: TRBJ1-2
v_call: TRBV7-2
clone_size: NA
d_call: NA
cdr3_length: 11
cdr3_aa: CASSLVSGYTF
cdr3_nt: TGTGCCAGCAGCTTAGTTTCTGGCTACACCTTC

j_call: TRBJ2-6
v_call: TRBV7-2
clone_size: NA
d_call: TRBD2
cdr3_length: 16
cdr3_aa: CASSGGGFSGANVLTF
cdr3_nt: TGTGCCAGCAGCGGGGGGGGTTTCTCTGGGGCCAACGTCCTGACTTTC

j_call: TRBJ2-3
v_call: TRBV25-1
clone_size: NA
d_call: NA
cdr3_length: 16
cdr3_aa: CASSEGATPDTDTQYF
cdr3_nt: TGTGCCAGCAGTGAAGGGGCGACCCCCGACACAGATACGCAGTATTTT

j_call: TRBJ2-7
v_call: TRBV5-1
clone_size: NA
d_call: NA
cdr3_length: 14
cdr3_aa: CASGQGSGAYEQYF
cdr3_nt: TGCGCCAGTGGTCAGGGTAGTGGGGCCTACGAGCAGTACTTC

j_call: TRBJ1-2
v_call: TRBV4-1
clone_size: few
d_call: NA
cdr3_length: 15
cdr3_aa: CASSQLIEVSYGYTF
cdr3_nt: TGCGCCAGCAGCCAACTGATCGAAGTCAGCTATGGCTACACCTTC

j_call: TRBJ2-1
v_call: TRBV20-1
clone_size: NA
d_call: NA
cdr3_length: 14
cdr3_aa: CSGWGPLNTNEQFF
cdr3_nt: TGCAGTGGATGGGGACCGCTGAACACCAATGAGCAGTTCTTC

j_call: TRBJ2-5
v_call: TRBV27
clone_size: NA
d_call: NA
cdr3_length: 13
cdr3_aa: CASSYRFQETQYF
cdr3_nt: TGTGCCAGCAGTTACCGATTTCAAGAGACCCAGTACTTC

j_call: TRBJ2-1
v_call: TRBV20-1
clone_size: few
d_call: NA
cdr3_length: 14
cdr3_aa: CSGAGARKYNEQFF
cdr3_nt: TGCAGTGGGGCGGGGGCCCGGAAATACAATGAGCAGTTCTTC

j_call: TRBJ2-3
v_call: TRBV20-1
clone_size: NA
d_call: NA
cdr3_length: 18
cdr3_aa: CSARGSSENTPSTDTQYF
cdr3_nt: TGCAGTGCTAGGGGGTCTAGCGAGAATACTCCTAGCACAGATACGCAGTATTTT

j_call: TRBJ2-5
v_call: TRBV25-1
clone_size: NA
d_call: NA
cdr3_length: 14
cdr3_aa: CASSELDSTETQYF
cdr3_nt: TGTGCCAGCAGTGAATTGGACAGTACGGAGACCCAGTACTTC

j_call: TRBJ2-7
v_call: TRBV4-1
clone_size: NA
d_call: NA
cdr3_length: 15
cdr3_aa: CASSQYFASTYEQYF
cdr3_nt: TGCGCCAGCAGCCAATACTTCGCTAGTACCTACGAGCAGTACTTC

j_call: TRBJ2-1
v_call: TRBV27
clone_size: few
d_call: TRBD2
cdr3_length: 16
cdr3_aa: CASSFLSSGRVYEQFF
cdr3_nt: TGTGCCAGCAGTTTTCTCTCTAGCGGGAGGGTATATGAGCAGTTCTTC

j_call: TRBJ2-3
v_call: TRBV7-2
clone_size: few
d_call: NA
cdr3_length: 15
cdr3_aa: CASSSRNLGADTQYF
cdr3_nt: TGTGCCAGCAGCTCTCGGAACCTAGGCGCAGATACGCAGTATTTT

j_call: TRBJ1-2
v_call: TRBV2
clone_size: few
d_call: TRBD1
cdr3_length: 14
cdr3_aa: CASSLGQGAYGYTF
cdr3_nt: TGTGCCAGCAGTCTCGGGCAGGGGGCCTATGGCTACACCTTC

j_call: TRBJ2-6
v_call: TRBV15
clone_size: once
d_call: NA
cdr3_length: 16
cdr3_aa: CATSVGRGPGANVLTF
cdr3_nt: TGTGCCACCAGTGTGGGCAGGGGTCCTGGGGCCAACGTCCTGACTTTC

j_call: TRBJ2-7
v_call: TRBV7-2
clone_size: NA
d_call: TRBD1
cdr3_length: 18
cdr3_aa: CASSPYSPGTGGSDEQYF
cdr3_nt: TGTGCCAGCAGCCCATACTCTCCCGGGACAGGGGGCTCGGATGAGCAGTACTTC

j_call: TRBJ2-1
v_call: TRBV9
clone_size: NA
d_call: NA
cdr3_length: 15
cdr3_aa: CASSPGRVPYNEQFF
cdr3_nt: TGTGCCTCCTCTCCCGGCAGGGTACCCTACAATGAGCAGTTCTTC

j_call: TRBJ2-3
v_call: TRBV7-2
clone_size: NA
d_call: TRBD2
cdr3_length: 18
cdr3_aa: CASTHERSGRIGTDTQYF
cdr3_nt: TGTGCCAGCACCCACGAGAGGAGCGGGAGGATTGGAACAGATACGCAGTATTTT

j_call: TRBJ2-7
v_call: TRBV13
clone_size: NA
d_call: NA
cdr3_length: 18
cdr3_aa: CASSLLGRGGRDGYEQYF
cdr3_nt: TGTGCCAGCAGCTTATTGGGCCGTGGAGGTCGGGACGGCTACGAGCAGTACTTC

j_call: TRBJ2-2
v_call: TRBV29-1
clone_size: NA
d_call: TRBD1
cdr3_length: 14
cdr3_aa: CSVAPPGQAGELFF
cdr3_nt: TGCAGCGTTGCCCCTCCAGGACAGGCCGGGGAGCTGTTTTTT

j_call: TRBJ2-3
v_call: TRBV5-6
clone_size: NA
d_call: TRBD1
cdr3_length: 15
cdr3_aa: CASSGRQGLTDTQYF
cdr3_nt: TGTGCCAGCAGCGGACGACAGGGCTTAACAGATACGCAGTATTTT

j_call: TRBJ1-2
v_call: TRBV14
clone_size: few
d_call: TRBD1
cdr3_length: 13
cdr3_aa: CASSQVRDSGYTF
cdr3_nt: TGTGCCAGCAGCCAAGTACGGGACAGCGGCTACACCTTC

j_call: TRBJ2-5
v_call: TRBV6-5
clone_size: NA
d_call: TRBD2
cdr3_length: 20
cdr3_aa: CASSSPRGSGVSESQETQYF
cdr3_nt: TGTGCCAGCAGTTCCCCCAGGGGTAGCGGGGTGTCTGAATCCCAAGAGACCCAGTACTTC

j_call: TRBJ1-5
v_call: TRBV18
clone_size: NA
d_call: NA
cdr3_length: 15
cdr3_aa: CASSPRHGFDQPQHF
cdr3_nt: TGTGCCAGCTCGCCAAGACACGGCTTCGATCAGCCCCAGCATTTT

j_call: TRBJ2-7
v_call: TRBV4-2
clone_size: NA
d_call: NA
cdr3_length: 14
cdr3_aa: CASSQSRGYYEQYF
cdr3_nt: TGTGCCAGCAGCCAAAGCCGGGGCTACTACGAGCAGTACTTC

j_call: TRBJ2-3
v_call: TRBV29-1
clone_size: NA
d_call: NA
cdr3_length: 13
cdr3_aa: CSVDIQGPDTQYF
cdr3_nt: TGCAGCGTTGATATACAGGGACCAGATACGCAGTATTTT

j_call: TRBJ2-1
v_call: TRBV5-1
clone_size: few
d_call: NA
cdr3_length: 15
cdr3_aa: CASSPRGNQNNEQFF
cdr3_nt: TGCGCCAGCAGCCCAAGAGGGAACCAAAACAATGAGCAGTTCTTC

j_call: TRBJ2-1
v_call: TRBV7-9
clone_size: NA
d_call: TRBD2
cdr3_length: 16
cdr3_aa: CASTLTSGRYYNEQFF
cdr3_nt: TGTGCCAGCACCCTGACTAGCGGGAGGTACTACAATGAGCAGTTCTTC

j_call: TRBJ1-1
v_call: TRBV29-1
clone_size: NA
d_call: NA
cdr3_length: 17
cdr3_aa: CSVERQAIEYFQVEAFF
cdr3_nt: TGCAGCGTTGAAAGGCAAGCGATTGAGTATTTCCAAGTTGAAGCTTTCTTT

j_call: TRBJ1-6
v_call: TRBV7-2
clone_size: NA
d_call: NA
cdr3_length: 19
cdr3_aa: CASSLAFGDRSSYNSPLHF
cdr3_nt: TGTGCCAGCAGCTTAGCGTTCGGGGATAGGAGCTCCTATAATTCACCCCTCCACTTT

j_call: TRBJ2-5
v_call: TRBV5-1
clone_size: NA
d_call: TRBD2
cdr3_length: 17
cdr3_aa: CASSPRRSGRGQETQYF
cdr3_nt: TGCGCCAGCAGCCCCCGTCGCAGCGGGAGGGGCCAAGAGACCCAGTACTTC

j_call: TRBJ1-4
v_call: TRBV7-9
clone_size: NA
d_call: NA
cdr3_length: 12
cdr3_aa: CASSLGLGSLFF
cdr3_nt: TGTGCCAGCAGCTTAGGTCTCGGTTCGCTGTTTTTT

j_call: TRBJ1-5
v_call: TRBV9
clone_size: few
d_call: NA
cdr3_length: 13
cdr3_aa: CASSALSDQPQHF
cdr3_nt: TGTGCCAGCAGCGCCCTCTCCGATCAGCCCCAGCATTTT

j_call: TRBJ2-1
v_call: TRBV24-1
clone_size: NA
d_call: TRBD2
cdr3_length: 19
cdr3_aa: CATSDLRHTGTSGGSEQFF
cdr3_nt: TGTGCCACCAGTGATTTGCGCCACACCGGGACTAGCGGGGGTAGTGAGCAGTTCTTC

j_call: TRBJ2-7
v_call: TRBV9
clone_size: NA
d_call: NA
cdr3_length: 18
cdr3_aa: CASSVGGRNPRGSYEQYF
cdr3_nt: TGTGCCAGCAGCGTAGGCGGTCGGAATCCCCGGGGATCCTACGAGCAGTACTTC

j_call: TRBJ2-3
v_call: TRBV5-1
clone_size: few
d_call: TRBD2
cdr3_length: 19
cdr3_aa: CASSLAISGGLRDTDTQYF
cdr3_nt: TGCGCCAGCAGCTTGGCGATTAGCGGGGGTTTGAGAGACACAGATACGCAGTATTTT

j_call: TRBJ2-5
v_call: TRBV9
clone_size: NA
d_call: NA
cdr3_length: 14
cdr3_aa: CASSVDSTQETQYF
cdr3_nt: TGTGCCAGCAGCGTAGATTCGACCCAAGAGACCCAGTACTTC

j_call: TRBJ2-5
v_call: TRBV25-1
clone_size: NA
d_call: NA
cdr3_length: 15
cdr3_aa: CASSDMGFGKETQYF
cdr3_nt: TGTGCCAGCAGTGACATGGGTTTCGGAAAAGAGACCCAGTACTTC

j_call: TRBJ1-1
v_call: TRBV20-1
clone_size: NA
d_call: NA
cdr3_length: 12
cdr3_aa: CSAPIKGTEAFF
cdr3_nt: TGCAGTGCCCCAATAAAGGGCACTGAAGCTTTCTTT

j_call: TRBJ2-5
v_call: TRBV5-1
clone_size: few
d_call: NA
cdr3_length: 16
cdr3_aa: CASRPIRGGPQETQYF
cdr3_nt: TGCGCCAGCAGACCAATTAGGGGGGGCCCTCAAGAGACCCAGTACTTC

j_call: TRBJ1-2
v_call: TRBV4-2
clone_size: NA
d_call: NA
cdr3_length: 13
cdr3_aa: CASSQDLAYGHTF
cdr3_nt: TGTGCCAGCAGCCAAGATCTGGCCTATGGCCACACCTTC

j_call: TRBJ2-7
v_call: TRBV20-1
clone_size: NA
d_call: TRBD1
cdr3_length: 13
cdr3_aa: CSATGTGIYEQYF
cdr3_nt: TGCAGCGCCACCGGGACAGGGATTTACGAGCAGTACTTC

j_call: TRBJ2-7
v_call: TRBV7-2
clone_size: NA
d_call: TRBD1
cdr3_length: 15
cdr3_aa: CASSLDGQGFYEQYF
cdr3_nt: TGTGCCAGCAGCTTAGACGGACAGGGCTTTTACGAGCAGTACTTC

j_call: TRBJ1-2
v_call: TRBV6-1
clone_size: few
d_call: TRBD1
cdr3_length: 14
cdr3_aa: CASSEDRVNYGYTF
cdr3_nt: TGTGCCAGCAGCGAAGACAGGGTGAACTATGGCTACACCTTC

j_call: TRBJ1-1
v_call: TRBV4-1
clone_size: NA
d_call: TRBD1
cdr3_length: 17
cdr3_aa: CASSHIPGTAMNTEAFF
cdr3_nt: TGCGCCAGCAGCCATATTCCCGGGACAGCCATGAACACTGAAGCTTTCTTT

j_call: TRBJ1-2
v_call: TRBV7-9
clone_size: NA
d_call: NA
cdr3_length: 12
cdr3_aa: CSSSLQAEGYTF
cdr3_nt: TGTTCCAGCAGCTTACAGGCGGAGGGCTACACCTTC

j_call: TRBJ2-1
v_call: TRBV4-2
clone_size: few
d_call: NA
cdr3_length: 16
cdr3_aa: CASSQGPGVARNEQFF
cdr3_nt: TGTGCCAGCAGCCAGGGGCCCGGGGTAGCGAGGAATGAGCAGTTCTTC

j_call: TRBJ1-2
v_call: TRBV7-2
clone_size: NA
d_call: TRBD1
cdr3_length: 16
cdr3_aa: CASSLAGQSGSFGYTF
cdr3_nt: TGTGCCAGCAGCCTAGCGGGACAGTCGGGCTCGTTCGGCTACACCTTC

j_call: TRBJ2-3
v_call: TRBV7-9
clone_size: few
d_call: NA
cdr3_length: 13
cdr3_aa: CASSTTGADTQYF
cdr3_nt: TGTGCCAGCAGTACTACGGGAGCAGATACGCAGTATTTT

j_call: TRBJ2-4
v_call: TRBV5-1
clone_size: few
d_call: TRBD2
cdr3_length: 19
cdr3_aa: CASSLDGTSGSLAKNIQYF
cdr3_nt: TGCGCCAGCAGCTTGGACGGGACTAGCGGAAGCCTAGCCAAAAACATTCAGTACTTC